This T cell receptor beta chain emerged from a study of cytomegalovirus exposure and HLA in healthy donors. At the level of the study: Genotyping of roughly 400 donors showed that 70% to 90% belonged to the Caucasian-associated ancestry cluster. General observations from the study: Trimming of TCR beta V- and J-genes showed a link, identified in a later analysis, to a missense DCLRE1C variant. Analyzed later, association rates of TCRs varied across HLA loci, with DRB1 most and HLA-C fewest. Analysis was performed later, and it showed HLA-associated TCR beta chains to be more clonally expanded than equally common others.

The table lists this clone with a few counts. Its antigen is unknown. The PCR had 60 Vbeta and 13 Jbeta primers. Measured with immunoSEQ multiplex PCR; TCRdb has only the in-frame clones, and not every one. This sample carries 220,000 or so clones, 60% to 80% of them seen once, and the ten largest clones take roughly 2%. The V and J ends lost 3 bases and 9 bases respectively, with 18 bases between them. CDR1 and CDR2 (germline): WSHSY, SAAADI. This CDR3 comprises 15 residues. V and J are TRBV10-2 and TRBJ1-5; D might be TRBD1 (6 bases). This TCR derives from a woman aged 25 to 39 in good health and CMV-seronegative. The material sequenced was PBMCs. CDR3 loop: CASSEGDIMGRPQHF. In nucleotides, the CDR3 is TGCGCCAGCAGTGAAGGGGACATTATGGGTCGGCCCCAGCATTTT.